The 3 T cell receptor beta chains reported below all come from one sample, sequenced in a study of regulatory dendritic cells for organ transplantation. The antigens for these receptors are not known. Measured with immunoSEQ multiplex PCR; TCRdb has only the in-frame clones, and not every one. The table shows fewer than 15,000 clones, with 79% occurring only once. CFSE-labeled sorted T cells met regulatory or mature dendritic cells for more than four days. The sample was naive CD8+ T cells from blood cultured with regulatory dendritic cells. The sample's subset: CD45RA+ naive T cells. The receptors were sampled from a human donor in good health.

V is TRBV7-9 and J is TRBJ1-1; D might be TRBD1 (5 bases). Germline V gene data show CDR1 as SEHNR and CDR2 as FQNEAQ (reference sequence). V shed 5 bases and J shed 1 base, with 8 bases lying between them. The CDR3 runs to 13 residues. The CDR3 reads CASSADRNTEAFF. CDR3 coding DNA: TGTGCCAGCAGCGCCGACAGGAACACTGAAGCTTTCTTT. Together with reference TRBV7-9 and TRBJ1-1, the CDR3 gives the full variable domain: DTGVSQNPRHKITKRGQNVTFRCDPISEHNRLYWYRQTLGQGPEFLTYFQNEAQLEKSRLLSDRFSAERPKGSFSTLEIQRTEQGDSAMYLCASSADRNTEAFFGQGTRLTVV.

The rearrangement joins TRBV5-4 to TRBJ1-4; 7 nucleotides agree with TRBD1. Germline V gene lookup returns CDR1 SGHNT and CDR2 YYREEE (reference sequence). V was clipped by 4 bases and J by 0 bases; unmatched bases: 3. This CDR3 has 15 residues. The CDR3, as DNA: TGTGCCAGCAGCCGAACAGGGGCAACTAATGAAAAACTGTTTTTT. Its translation is CASSRTGATNEKLFF.

This chain joins TRBV19 and TRBJ2-7; tentative D call: TRBD1 (7 bases). The CDR3 spans 16 residues. Trimming left V 5 bases short and J 0 bases short, with 17 bases between. CDR1 and CDR2 from the germline V gene are LNHDA and SQIVND (reference sequence). As DNA, the CDR3 is TGTGCCAGTAGTGGGGGGCCGGACAGGAGCTCCTACGAGCAGTACTTC. Amino acids: CASSGGPDRSSYEQYF.